The clone carrying this TCR beta chain was observed many times. Antigen: not known. This sample stems from a study of T-cell reconstitution after alpha-beta-depleted transplantation in children. Study-wide points: Diversity and T-cell counts at one year after transplant derived mostly from new T cells.

The TCRbeta library was prepared with unique molecular identifiers. TCRdb recomputed calls from the PCR reads with MiXCR, one row per CDR3 protein. The table records about 640,000 distinct CDR3 sequences, approximately 12% of them present only once. This TCR was sampled from a male patient younger than 18 who had a stem cell transplant for acute myeloid leukemia, so the T cells may come from the graft donor. The sample was PBMCs, mostly from graft donor cells, taken 360 days after TCRalphabeta/CD19-depleted stem cell transplant.

Here the CDR3 DNA reads TGCAGTGCTGGGACGTTCAGCTCCTACAATGAGCAGTTCTTC. Protein product: CSAGTFSSYNEQFF. The chain uses TRBV20-1 and TRBJ2-1; D possibly uses TRBD1 or TRBD2 (5 bases each). With 5 bases removed from V and 0 bases from J, the gap between germline ends came to 11 bases. Germline V lookup: CDR1 DFQATT, CDR2 SNEGSKA (reference sequence). The CDR3 loop spans 14 amino acids.